The 26 T cell receptor beta chains reported below all come from one sample, sequenced in a study of PD-L1 blockade in urothelial cancer. Assay used: immunoSEQ multiplex PCR; TCRdb lists only in-frame clones, some missing. The sample yields about 120,000 clones, 80% to 95% seen once. The time point was: peripheral blood 6 weeks after treatment start. The sequenced sample was PBMCs, obtained around atezolizumab (anti-PD-L1) treatment. Every receptor here comes from a man between 60 and 75 years old with urothelial cancer.

The genes are TRBV19 and TRBJ2-6; D remains ambiguous. Trimming pared 3 bases from V and 6 bases from J, leaving 9 bases between. The CDR3 totals 14 residues. The germline gives CDR1 LNHDA, CDR2 SQIVND (reference sequence). The chain's CDR3 is CASSISRVANVLTF. CDR3 DNA sequence: TGTGCCAGTAGTATCAGCCGGGTGGCCAACGTCCTGACTTTC.

The CDR3 sequence is CASSLPGQPIYTF. The CDR3 nucleotides read TGTGCCAGCAGCTTACCGGGACAGCCGATCTACACCTTC. This chain joins TRBV7-2 and TRBJ1-2, with 7 bases fitting TRBD1. Unmatched junction bases numbered 7, after V lost 2 bases and J lost 10 bases. The CDR3 is made up of 13 amino acids. Germline V lookup: CDR1 SGHTA, CDR2 FQGNSA. Full variable domain (missing parts from reference TRBV7-2 and TRBJ1-2): GAGVSQSPSNKVTEKGKDVELRCDPISGHTALYWYRQSLGQGLEFLIYFQGNSAPDKSGLPSDRFSAERTGGSVSTLTIQRTQQEDSAVYLCASSLPGQPIYTFGSGTRLTVV.

The sample holds one count of this clone. This chain joins TRBV4-1 and TRBJ2-3, with D perhaps TRBD2 (6 bases). The length of the CDR3 is 16 residues. Between the trimmed V and J ends, which lost 0 bases and 4 bases, there was a span of 14 bases. Germline V CDR1 and CDR2: MGHRA, YSYEKL. CDR3 loop: CASSQDWGEAADTQYF. The DNA for the CDR3 is TGCGCCAGCAGCCAAGATTGGGGGGAGGCGGCAGATACGCAGTATTTT.

J is TRBJ1-3 and V is TRBV5-6; D unresolved. Between the trimmed V and J ends, which lost 2 bases and 4 bases, there was a span of 10 bases. This CDR3 has 14 residues. Germline CDR1 reads SGHDT; CDR2 reads YYEEEE. The chain's CDR3 is CASSFSGAGNTIYF. The CDR3 coding sequence is TGTGCCAGCAGCTTTTCTGGAGCCGGAAACACCATATATTTT.

CDR3 region: CASSLSHEGGRTDTQYF. Here the CDR3 DNA reads TGTGCCAGCAGCTTAAGCCACGAGGGCGGTCGCACAGATACGCAGTATTTT. This chain links TRBV7-3 with TRBJ2-3; a weak D match, TRBD2 (5 bases). Deletions cut 1 base from V and 1 base from J, with 15 bases between. This CDR3 comprises 17 residues. CDR1 is SGHTA and CDR2 is FQGTGA in the germline V gene.

This rearrangement joins TRBV29-1 to TRBJ2-7; 10 bases line up with TRBD1. The germline gives CDR1 SQVTM, CDR2 ANQGSEA. The CDR3 length is 13 residues. J gave up 1 base and V 6 bases, and 3 bases lay outside the gene matches. CDR3: CSVPGQGSYEQYF. DNA of the CDR3: TGCAGCGTACCGGGACAGGGGTCCTACGAGCAGTACTTC.

The chain recombines TRBV6-1 with TRBJ1-2; weak D call: TRBD1 (5 bases). Per germline, CDR1 MNHNS and CDR2 SASEGT. V was trimmed by 3 bases and J by 5 bases, leaving 10 bases between them. CDR3 length equals 13 residues. CDR3 sequence: CASSDPRGYGYTF. The CDR3 nucleotides are TGTGCCAGCAGTGACCCGCGGGGGTATGGCTACACCTTC.

This clone has only one observation. The DNA for the CDR3 is TGTGCCAGCAGCTTAGGTGCGGTTGCGGGCACTGAAGCTTTCTTT. Translating it yields CASSLGAVAGTEAFF. J is TRBJ1-1 and V is TRBV7-2; no clear D. CDR1 SGHTA and CDR2 FQGNSA come from the germline V gene. Trimming took off 1 base at V and 4 bases at J, with 13 bases between the two ends. The CDR3 has 15 amino acids.

This chain links TRBV7-9 with TRBJ1-1; TRBD1 agrees at 8 bases. Germline V gene lookup returns CDR1 SEHNR and CDR2 FQNEAQ (reference sequence). The CDR3 is 15 amino acids. The ends lost 6 bases at V and 3 bases at J; junction bases unmatched: 9. The DNA for the CDR3 is TGTGCCAGCAGGGGACTCCAGGGGGCACACACTGAAGCTTTCTTT. Translated: CASRGLQGAHTEAFF.

CDR3 residues: CASSKDRAQETQYF. The CDR3 DNA follows: TGCGCCAGCAGTAAGGACAGGGCACAAGAGACCCAGTACTTC. The genes are TRBV10-1 and TRBJ2-5, with 8 bases matching TRBD1. V was pared by 5 bases and J by 2 bases, with 4 bases of the junction left unmatched. The germline V gene encodes CDR1 WNHNN and CDR2 SYGVQD (reference sequence). CDR3 length: 14 residues.

This chain connects TRBV27 to TRBJ1-1, with 8 bases that match TRBD1. V shed 2 bases, J shed 3 bases, and the junction held 5 bases outside the gene matches. The germline gives CDR1 MNHEY, CDR2 SMNVEV (reference sequence). The CDR3 extends over 15 amino acids. The CDR3 loop is CASSLNRDRYTEAFF. In DNA, the CDR3 is TGTGCCAGCAGTTTAAACCGGGACAGGTACACTGAAGCTTTCTTT.

The chain employs TRBV11-2 and TRBJ2-7; D may be TRBD2 (6 bases). V was pared by 5 bases and J by 7 bases, with 18 bases between. CDR3 length: 14 amino acids. Per the germline V gene, CDR1 is SGHAT and CDR2 is FQNNGV. CDR3 protein: CASSPPGLTLEQYF. For the CDR3, the DNA is TGTGCCAGCAGCCCCCCGGGACTGACTTTGGAGCAGTACTTC.

The CDR3 DNA reads as TGTGCCTGGAGTGTACGAGGGGGGCAGTTCTTC. It encodes CAWSVRGGQFF. The chain links TRBV30 to TRBJ2-1; tentative D call: TRBD1 (6 bases). Trimming removed 0 bases at V and 12 bases at J, with 9 bases between. The V gene's germline CDR1 is GTSNPN and CDR2 SVGIG (reference sequence). The CDR3 covers 11 residues.

This clone came up once. V is TRBV10-1 and J is TRBJ2-1; TRBD1 matches at 8 bases. This CDR3 has 14 amino acids. V lost 1 base and J lost 11; bases outside the gene matches: 7. CDR1 WNHNN and CDR2 SYGVQD come from the germline V gene (reference sequence). CDR3 sequence (DNA): TGCGCCAGCAGTGAGTTTGTACAGGGGGGTCAGCAGTTCTTC. Protein: CASSEFVQGGQQFF.

J is TRBJ2-7 and V is TRBV4-1; 10 nucleotides line up with TRBD1. Germline V gene lookup returns CDR1 MGHRA and CDR2 YSYEKL. CDR3 length: 17 residues. V gave up 0 bases and J gave up 3 bases; unmatched junction bases: 8. In nucleotides, the CDR3 is TGCGCCAGCAGCCAAGACTCCGGACAGGGGGTTTTCTACGAGCAGTACTTC. This gives the protein CASSQDSGQGVFYEQYF.

The genes are TRBV11-2 and TRBJ2-1; 8 nucleotides agree with TRBD2. This CDR3 is 14 amino acids long. Germline V gene sequence: CDR1 SGHAT, CDR2 FQNNGV. Trimming removed 5 bases from V and 9 bases from J; junction bases left unmatched: 9. The CDR3 bases are TGTGCCAGCAGCGAATGGATCCGGGGGGGTGAGCAGTTCTTC. It encodes CASSEWIRGGEQFF.

This rearrangement joins TRBV18 to TRBJ1-1; D is ambiguous. This CDR3 has 17 amino acids. CDR1 KGHSH and CDR2 LQKENI come from the germline V gene. Trimming shortened V by 3 bases and J by 3 bases, and 20 bases separated the two germline ends. CDR3 in amino acids: CASSPGRRGVSDTEAFF. The CDR3 nucleotides read TGTGCCAGCTCACCGGGGAGGCGAGGTGTATCTGACACTGAAGCTTTCTTT.

This clone was recorded once. The chain joins TRBV6-5 to TRBJ1-2, with D perhaps TRBD1 (5 bases). The CDR3 runs 15 residues. Germline values: CDR1 MNHEY, CDR2 SVGAGI. Deletions cut 7 bases from V and 0 bases from J, with 15 bases between. CDR3 residues: CASNNPGGTNYGYTF. The CDR3 coding sequence is TGTGCCAGCAACAATCCCGGGGGGACTAACTATGGCTACACCTTC.

The chain is built from TRBV25-1 and TRBJ2-5; 9 nucleotides agree with TRBD1. V lost 5 bases to trimming and J lost 1 base; unmatched junction nucleotides: 8. The length of the CDR3 is 16 residues. The germline gives CDR1 MGHDK, CDR2 SYGVNS. The CDR3 here is CASSSFGTGTQETQYF. The DNA for the CDR3 is TGTGCCAGCAGTTCTTTTGGGACAGGGACCCAAGAGACCCAGTACTTC.

The V gene is TRBV5-4, the J gene TRBJ2-3; the D is unclear. From germline, CDR1 is SGHNT and CDR2 YYREEE (reference sequence). Between the trimmed V and J ends, which lost 0 bases and 6 bases, there was a span of 8 bases. The CDR3 is made up of 13 amino acids. In DNA, the CDR3 is TGTGCCAGCAGCTTGGGTAGCCCGGATACGCAGTATTTT. Its translation: CASSLGSPDTQYF.

This chain connects TRBV2 to TRBJ1-1; weak D call: TRBD1 (5 bases). This CDR3 comprises 13 residues. Germline loops: CDR1 SNHLY, CDR2 FYNNEI. Between the trimmed V and J ends, which lost 1 base and 9 bases, there was a span of 12 bases. This chain's CDR3 is CASSEDHKGQAFF. CDR3 sequence (DNA): TGTGCCAGCAGTGAAGACCACAAGGGGCAAGCTTTCTTT.

The genes are TRBV7-2 and TRBJ2-1; tentative D call: TRBD1 (6 bases). The CDR3 runs to 13 residues. The ends were cut back, 3 bases at V and 8 bases at J, with 11 bases in the middle. Germline assignment: CDR1 SGHTA and CDR2 FQGNSA. CDR3 region: CASSFQGSDEQFF. CDR3 DNA: TGTGCCAGCAGCTTCCAGGGGTCCGATGAGCAGTTCTTC.

The CDR3 coding sequence is TGTGCCAGCAGCTTGACTAGCGGGAGGAGGGAGACCCAGTACTTC. Protein: CASSLTSGRRETQYF. The chain uses TRBV5-6 and TRBJ2-5, with 12 bases lining up with TRBD2. Per germline, CDR1 SGHDT and CDR2 YYEEEE. The ends lost 1 base at V and 5 bases at J; junction bases unmatched: 3. The CDR3 covers 15 residues.

The V and J genes are TRBV15 and TRBJ1-4; 7 bases fit TRBD1. The germline CDR1 and CDR2 sequences are LNHNV and YYDKDF (reference sequence). Germline trimming cut 1 base from V and 7 bases from J; bases unmatched to any gene: 3. CDR3 length: 14 amino acids. The CDR3: CATSRATGVEKLFF. In DNA, the CDR3 is TGTGCCACCAGCAGAGCCACAGGGGTTGAAAAACTGTTTTTT.

The J gene is TRBJ2-7, the V gene TRBV6-5, with TRBD2 matching over 10 bases. V was clipped by 10 bases and J by 7 bases; unmatched bases: 10. CDR1 MNHEY and CDR2 SVGAGI come from the germline V gene. CDR3 length: 13 residues. CDR3 amino acids: CATQIAGGGEQYF. The CDR3 region has the DNA TGTGCCACCCAAATAGCGGGAGGAGGGGAGCAGTACTTC.

V is TRBV5-6 and J is TRBJ1-2; possible D gene TRBD1, 6 bases. The germline V gene encodes CDR1 SGHDT and CDR2 YYEEEE. The CDR3 runs 13 residues. Trimming shortened V by 5 bases and J by 4 bases, and 12 bases separated the two germline ends. The CDR3 coding sequence is TGTGCCAGCAGGCCCACAGGGAGCTATGGCTACACCTTC. Translation: CASRPTGSYGYTF.